This T cell receptor beta chain was obtained from a study of breast tumors, draining lymph nodes, adjacent tissues (dated by TCRdb to about 2016). Context from the whole study: TCR beta repertoires were compared across tumor, adjacent nontumor tissue and axillary lymph nodes obtained from breast cancer patients. In human breast cancer, the study set out to evaluate how tumor, surrounding tissue and draining lymph node repertoires relate to one another and whether T cells may move between these sites. General study outcomes and caveats: Tumor T-cell repertoires showed less diversity than lymph node repertoires and more diversity than nontumor tissue repertoires, and tumor T-cell repertoires showed preferential V and J gene usage. The study presented the conclusion that tumor T cells originate in lymph nodes as consistent with a hypothesis, not as something directly demonstrated. The data were judged consistent with most tumor T cells deriving from the lymph node and then expanding within tumor tissue. Tumor and nontumor tissue repertoires were found to be significantly more similar in luminal-like than in basal-like breast cancer.

The instrument was an Illumina HiSeq 2000. Multiplex PCR amplification was used to build the TCR beta chain libraries. High-throughput sequencing was used to analyze the amplified TCR beta chain products. TCRdb trimmed the raw reads at Q25, called clones with MiXCR and kept productive beta chains. Every CDR3 protein is listed once, alongside the most common genes and DNA of its rows. The sample records fewer than 150,000 distinct CDR3 sequences, over 20% of which are singletons. The ten largest clones add up to about 2.2% of the sample. The CDR3 starts with the cysteine, ends with the phenylalanine, and has 15 residues. The sequence is cut down to CDR3 DNA, 45 bases in frame from base 1. The germline V gene sets CDR1 to SNHLY and CDR2 to FYNNEI. V gives up 1 base and J gives up 3 bases, and the segment between their germline ends measures 10 bases. Lymph node samples were obtained from the axillary draining lymph nodes of breast cancer patients.

This clonotype came up many times. Which antigen it targets is not known. Qualities for individual bases were not recorded, and no much larger clone is one base off. The receptor chain draws on TRBV2 and TRBJ1-5; TRBD1 is perhaps the D gene, given 6 matching bases. Sequenced sample: axillary lymph node tissue. This TCR derives from a female donor with breast cancer. Some clones in this sample may be carry-over from other donors' samples. The CDR3 is CASSEDRGLNQPQHF. The nucleotide sequence is given as TGTGCCAGCAGTGAAGACCGGGGGCTCAATCAGCCCCAGCATTTT.